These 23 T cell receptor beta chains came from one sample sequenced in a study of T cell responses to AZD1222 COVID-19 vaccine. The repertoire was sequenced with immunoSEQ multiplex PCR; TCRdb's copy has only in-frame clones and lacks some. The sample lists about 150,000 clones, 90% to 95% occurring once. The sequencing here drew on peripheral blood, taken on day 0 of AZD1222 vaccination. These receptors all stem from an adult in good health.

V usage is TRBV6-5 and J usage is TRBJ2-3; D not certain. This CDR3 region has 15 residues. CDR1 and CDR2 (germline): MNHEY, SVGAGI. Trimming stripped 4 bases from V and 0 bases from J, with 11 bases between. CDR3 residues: CASSSHPDSTDTQYF. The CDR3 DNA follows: TGTGCCAGCAGTTCCCACCCTGACAGCACAGATACGCAGTATTTT.

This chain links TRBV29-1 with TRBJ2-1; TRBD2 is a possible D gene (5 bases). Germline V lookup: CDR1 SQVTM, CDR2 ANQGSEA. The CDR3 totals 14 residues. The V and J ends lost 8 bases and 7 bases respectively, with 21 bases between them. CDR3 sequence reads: CSFAWTSSLNEQFF. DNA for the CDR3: TGCAGCTTTGCTTGGACTTCTTCCCTAAATGAGCAGTTCTTC.

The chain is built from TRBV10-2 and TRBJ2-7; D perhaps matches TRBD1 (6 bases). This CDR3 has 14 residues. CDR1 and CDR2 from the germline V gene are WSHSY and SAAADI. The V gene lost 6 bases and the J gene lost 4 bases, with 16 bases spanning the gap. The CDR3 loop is CASRPSGQQYEQYF. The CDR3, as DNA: TGCGCCAGCAGACCCTCGGGACAACAGTACGAGCAGTACTTC.

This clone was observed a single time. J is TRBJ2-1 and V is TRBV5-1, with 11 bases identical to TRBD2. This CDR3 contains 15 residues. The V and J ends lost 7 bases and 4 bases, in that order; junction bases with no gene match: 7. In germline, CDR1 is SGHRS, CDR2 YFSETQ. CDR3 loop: CASVLGLAVYNEQFF. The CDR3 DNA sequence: TGCGCCAGCGTTCTGGGACTAGCGGTTTACAATGAGCAGTTCTTC.

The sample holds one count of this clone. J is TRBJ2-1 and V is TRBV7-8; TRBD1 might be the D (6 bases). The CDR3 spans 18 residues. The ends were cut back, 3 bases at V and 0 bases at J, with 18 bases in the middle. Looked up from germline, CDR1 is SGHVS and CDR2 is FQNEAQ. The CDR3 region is CASSLSPRTASSYNEQFF. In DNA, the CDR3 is TGTGCCAGCAGCTTGTCTCCGAGGACAGCGAGCTCCTACAATGAGCAGTTCTTC.

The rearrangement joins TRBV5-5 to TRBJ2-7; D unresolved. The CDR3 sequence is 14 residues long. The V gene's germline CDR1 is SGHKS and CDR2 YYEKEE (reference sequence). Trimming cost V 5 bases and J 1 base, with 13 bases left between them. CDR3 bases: TGTGCCAGCAGTAAGACCGTCCCTTCCTACGAGCAGTACTTC. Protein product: CASSKTVPSYEQYF.

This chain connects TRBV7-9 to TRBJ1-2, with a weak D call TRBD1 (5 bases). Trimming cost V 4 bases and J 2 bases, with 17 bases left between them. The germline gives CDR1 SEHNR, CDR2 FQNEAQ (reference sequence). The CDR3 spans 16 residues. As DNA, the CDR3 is TGTGCCAGCAGCTCCGCGGGACCGATCCTCAACTATGGCTACACCTTC. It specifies CASSSAGPILNYGYTF.

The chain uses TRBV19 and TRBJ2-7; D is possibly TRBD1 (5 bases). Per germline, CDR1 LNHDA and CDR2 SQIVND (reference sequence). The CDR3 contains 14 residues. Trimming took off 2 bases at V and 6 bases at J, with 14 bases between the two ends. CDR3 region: CASSINQGRGEQYF. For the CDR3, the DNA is TGTGCCAGTAGTATAAACCAGGGCCGTGGCGAGCAGTACTTC.

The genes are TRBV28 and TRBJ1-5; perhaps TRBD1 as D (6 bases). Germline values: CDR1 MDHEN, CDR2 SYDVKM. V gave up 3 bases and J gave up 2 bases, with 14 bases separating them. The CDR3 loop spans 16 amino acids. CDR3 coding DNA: TGTGCCAGCAGTTTCTCGGGGGGCCTAGGCAATCAGCCCCAGCATTTT. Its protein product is CASSFSGGLGNQPQHF.

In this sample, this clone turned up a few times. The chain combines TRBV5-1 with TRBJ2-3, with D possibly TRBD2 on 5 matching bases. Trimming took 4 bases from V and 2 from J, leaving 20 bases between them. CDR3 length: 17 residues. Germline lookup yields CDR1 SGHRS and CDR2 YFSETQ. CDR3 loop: CASSPFLTTPATDTQYF. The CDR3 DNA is TGCGCCAGCAGCCCTTTCCTGACTACCCCCGCCACAGATACGCAGTATTTT.

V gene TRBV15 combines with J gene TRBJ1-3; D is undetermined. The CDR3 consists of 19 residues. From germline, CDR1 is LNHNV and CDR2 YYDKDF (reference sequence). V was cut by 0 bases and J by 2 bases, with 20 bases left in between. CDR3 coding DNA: TGTGCCACCAGCAGAGAGGGAGGACTGGACTGGATGGCTGGAAACACCATATATTTT. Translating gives CATSREGGLDWMAGNTIYF.

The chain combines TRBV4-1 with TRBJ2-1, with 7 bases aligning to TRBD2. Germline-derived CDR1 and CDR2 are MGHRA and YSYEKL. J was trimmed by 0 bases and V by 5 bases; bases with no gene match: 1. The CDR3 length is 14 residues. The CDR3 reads CASSWEGSYNEQFF. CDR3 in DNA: TGCGCCAGCAGCTGGGAGGGCTCCTACAATGAGCAGTTCTTC.

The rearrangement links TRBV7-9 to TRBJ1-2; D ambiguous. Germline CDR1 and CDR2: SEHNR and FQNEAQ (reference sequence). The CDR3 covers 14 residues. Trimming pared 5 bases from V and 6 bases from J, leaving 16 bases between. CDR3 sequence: CASSLIQIANGYTF. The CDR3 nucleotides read TGTGCCAGCAGCCTGATACAGATAGCGAATGGCTACACCTTC.

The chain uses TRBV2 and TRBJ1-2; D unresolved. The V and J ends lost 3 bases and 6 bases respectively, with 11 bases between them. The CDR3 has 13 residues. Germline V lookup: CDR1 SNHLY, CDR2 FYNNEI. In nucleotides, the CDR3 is TGTGCCAGCAGTGAGCTATTTCGGGATGGCTACACCTTC. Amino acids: CASSELFRDGYTF.

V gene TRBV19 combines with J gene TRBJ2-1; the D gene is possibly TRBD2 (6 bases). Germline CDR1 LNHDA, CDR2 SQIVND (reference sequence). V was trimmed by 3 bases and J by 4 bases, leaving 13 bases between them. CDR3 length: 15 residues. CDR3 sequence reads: CASSIGRGTYNEQFF. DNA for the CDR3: TGTGCCAGTAGTATTGGGCGGGGAACATACAATGAGCAGTTCTTC.

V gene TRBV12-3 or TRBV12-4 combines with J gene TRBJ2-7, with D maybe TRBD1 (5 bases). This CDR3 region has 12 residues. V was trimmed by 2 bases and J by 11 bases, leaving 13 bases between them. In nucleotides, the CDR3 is TGTGCCAGCAGTTTATTTGGGGCTGAGGAGTACTTC. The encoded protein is CASSLFGAEEYF.

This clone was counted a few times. The CDR3 nucleotides are TGTGCCTGGAGTGTAGGCGGGACTAGCTCATCCGAGCAGTACTTC. The encoded protein is CAWSVGGTSSSEQYF. The chain carries TRBV30 and TRBJ2-7; TRBD2 agrees at 9 bases. The CDR3 extends over 15 amino acids. V lost 0 bases, J lost 6 bases, and 9 bases stayed unmatched. The germline V gene encodes CDR1 GTSNPN and CDR2 SVGIG (reference sequence). The variable domain in full, completed from reference TRBV30 and TRBJ2-7, reads SQTIHQWPATLVQPVGSPLSLECTVEGTSNPNLYWYRQAAGRGLQLLFYSVGIGQISSEVPQNLSASRPQDRQFILSSKKLLLSDSGFYLCAWSVGGTSSSEQYFGPGTRLTVT.

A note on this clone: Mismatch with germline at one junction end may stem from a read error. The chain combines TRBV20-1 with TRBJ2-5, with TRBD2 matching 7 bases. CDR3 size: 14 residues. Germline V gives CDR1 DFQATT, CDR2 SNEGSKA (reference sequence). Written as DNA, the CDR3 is TGCAGTGCTAGTCTAGCGGCACCAAGAGAGGCCCAGTACTTC. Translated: CSASLAAPREAQYF.

The CDR3 DNA reads as TGTGCCAGCAGGGGGGGACTAGCTGGCCACGAGCAGTACTTC. It specifies CASRGGLAGHEQYF. The V gene is TRBV28, the J gene TRBJ2-7; TRBD2 matches 9 bases. Germline CDR1 is MDHEN and CDR2 is SYDVKM. The CDR3 sequence is 14 residues long. Trimming removed 6 bases from V and 5 bases from J; junction bases left unmatched: 8. Full variable domain (missing parts from reference TRBV28 and TRBJ2-7): DVKVTQSSRYLVKRTGEKVFLECVQDMDHENMFWYRQDPGLGLRLIYFSYDVKMKEKGDIPEGYSVSREKKERFSLILESASTNQTSMYLCASRGGLAGHEQYFGPGTRLTVT.

This CDR3 is CASSARGGAYGYTF. DNA of the CDR3: TGTGCCAGCAGTGCTAGGGGGGGAGCCTATGGCTACACCTTC. The rearrangement uses TRBV2 and TRBJ1-2; possible D gene TRBD1, 6 bases. This CDR3 contains 14 residues. Germline values: CDR1 SNHLY, CDR2 FYNNEI. V was shortened by 4 bases and J by 4 bases, with 13 bases between the two germline ends.

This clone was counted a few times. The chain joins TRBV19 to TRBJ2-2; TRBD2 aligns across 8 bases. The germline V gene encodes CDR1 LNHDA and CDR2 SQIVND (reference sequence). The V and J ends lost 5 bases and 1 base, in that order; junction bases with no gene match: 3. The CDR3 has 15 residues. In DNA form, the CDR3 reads TGTGCCAGTAGTGGACTAGCCCTGAACACCGGGGAGCTGTTTTTT. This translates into CASSGLALNTGELFF.

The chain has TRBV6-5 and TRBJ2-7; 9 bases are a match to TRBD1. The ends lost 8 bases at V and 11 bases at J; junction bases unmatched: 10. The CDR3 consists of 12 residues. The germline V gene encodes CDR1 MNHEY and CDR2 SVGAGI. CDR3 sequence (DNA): TGTGCCAGCCTCCGGGACAGGGTACGGAAGTACTTC. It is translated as CASLRDRVRKYF.

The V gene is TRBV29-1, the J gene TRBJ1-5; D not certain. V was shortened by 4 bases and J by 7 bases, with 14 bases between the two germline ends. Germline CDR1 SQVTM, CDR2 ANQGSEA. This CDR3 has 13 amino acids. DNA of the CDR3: TGCAGCGTTGGTCCGGGAAGGAAGCAGCCCCAGCATTTT. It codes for CSVGPGRKQPQHF.